This TCR beta chain was recovered during a study of blood T cell repertoires in COVID-19. Study as a whole: T cells, B-cell-depleted T cells, or PBMCs supplied cDNA or gDNA.

Sequencing was performed with immunoSEQ multiplex PCR; in TCRdb, only in-frame clones are kept and a portion is missing. The sample yields about 280,000 clones, around 89% seen once. CDR3 length: 15 amino acids. Germline V gives CDR1 LNHDA, CDR2 SQIVND (reference sequence). The V gene end was trimmed by 6 bases and the J gene end by 2 bases; junction bases not matched to a gene: 4. The clonotype comes from a woman younger than 30 with acute COVID-19. The chain has TRBV19 and TRBJ2-2; 9 bases are a match to TRBD1. The source material was PBMCs or T cells enriched from blood (not recorded which). CDR3 bases: TGTGCCAGTAGCAGGACAGGGGCTAACACCGGGGAGCTGTTTTTT. It encodes CASSRTGANTGELFF.